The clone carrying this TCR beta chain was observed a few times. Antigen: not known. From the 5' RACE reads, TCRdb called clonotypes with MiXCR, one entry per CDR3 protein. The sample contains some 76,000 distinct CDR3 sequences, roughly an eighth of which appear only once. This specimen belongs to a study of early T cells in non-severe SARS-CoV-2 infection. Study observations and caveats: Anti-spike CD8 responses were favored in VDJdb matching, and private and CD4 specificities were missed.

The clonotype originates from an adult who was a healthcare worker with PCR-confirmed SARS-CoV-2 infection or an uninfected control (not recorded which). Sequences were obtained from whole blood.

This chain's CDR3 is CASSLVMGDTIYF. The CDR3, as DNA: TGCGCCAGCAGCTTGGTGATGGGAGACACCATATATTTT. V usage is TRBV5-1 and J usage is TRBJ1-3, with D unclear. Deletions cut 0 bases from V and 8 bases from J, with 9 bases between. The CDR3 is made up of 13 amino acids. Germline V CDR1 and CDR2: SGHRS, YFSETQ.